The next 31 T cell receptor beta chains were all read from a single sample in a study of cytomegalovirus exposure and HLA in healthy donors. The PCR ran on 60 Vbeta and 13 Jbeta primers. Data came from immunoSEQ multiplex PCR; TCRdb stores just in-frame clones and leaves some out. The table records about 140,000 clones, roughly 76% of them present only once. The sequencing input was PBMCs. These receptors all come from a female donor in good health and CMV-seronegative.

V is TRBV19 and J is TRBJ2-1; 13 positions agree with TRBD2. Trimming removed 4 bases from V and 4 bases from J; junction bases left unmatched: 1. There are 15 residues in the CDR3. CDR1 is LNHDA, CDR2 SQIVND, per germline (reference sequence). In DNA, the CDR3 is TGTGCCAGTAGTAGGACTAGCGGGAGATACAATGAGCAGTTCTTC. This translates into CASSRTSGRYNEQFF. Full variable domain (rest looked up from reference TRBV19 and TRBJ2-1): DGGITQSPKYLFRKEGQNVTLSCEQNLNHDAMYWYRQDPGQGLRLIYYSQIVNDFQKGDIAEGYSVSREKKESFPLTVTSAQKNPTAFYLCASSRTSGRYNEQFFGPGTRLTVL.

The chain couples TRBV2 to TRBJ2-7, with 10 positions matching TRBD1. After removal of 1 base from V and 5 bases from J, the junction contained 5 bases not matched to a gene. The CDR3 has 15 amino acids. Germline CDR1 is SNHLY and CDR2 is FYNNEI. The CDR3 loop is CASSEEGQGFDEQYF. The CDR3 nucleotides are TGTGCCAGCAGTGAAGAGGGACAGGGGTTCGACGAGCAGTACTTC.

The chain combines TRBV9 with TRBJ1-5, with D possibly TRBD1 on 6 matching bases. Germline V gives CDR1 SGDLS, CDR2 YYNGEE. The CDR3 is made up of 15 amino acids. The V end was cut by 0 bases, the J end by 6 bases, with 13 bases between. The CDR3 bases are TGTGCCAGCAGCGTAGGGGACACCCCGGGTCAGCCCCAGCATTTT. Translation: CASSVGDTPGQPQHF.

This clone has only a few counts. The V call is TRBV6-1, the J call TRBJ1-2; D remains unclear. The CDR3 length is 15 residues. The germline V gene has CDR1 MNHNS and CDR2 SASEGT. Between the trimmed V and J ends, which lost 0 bases and 3 bases, there was a span of 11 bases. In DNA form, the CDR3 reads TGTGCCAGCAGTGAAGCAGCTTTACTAGACTATGGCTACACCTTC. As protein: CASSEAALLDYGYTF.

The chain uses TRBV6-1 and TRBJ1-1, with D maybe TRBD1 (6 bases). The CDR3 is 15 amino acids. The V gene's germline CDR1 is MNHNS and CDR2 SASEGT. Trimming removed 3 bases from V and 7 bases from J, with 18 bases in between. DNA of the CDR3: TGTGCCAGCAGTGATTCCACAGGGCGTCGGGATGAAGCTTTCTTT. Its translation is CASSDSTGRRDEAFF.

The V call is TRBV6-1, the J call TRBJ2-1; 11 nucleotides match TRBD2. The V and J ends lost 6 bases and 5 bases, in that order; junction bases with no gene match: 3. Germline-derived CDR1 and CDR2 are MNHNS and SASEGT. This CDR3 spans 14 amino acids. In DNA, the CDR3 is TGTGCCAGCAGAGTAGCGGGAGGGCACAATGAGCAGTTCTTC. Amino acid sequence: CASRVAGGHNEQFF.

The chain couples TRBV18 to TRBJ1-1; D call uncertain. Germline CDR1 and CDR2: KGHSH and LQKENI. Trimming stripped 3 bases from V and 4 bases from J, with 12 bases between. The CDR3 runs to 14 residues. CDR3 residues: CASSPKSEGTEAFF. DNA for the CDR3: TGTGCCAGCTCACCCAAGTCCGAGGGCACTGAAGCTTTCTTT.

The J gene is TRBJ1-2, the V gene TRBV2; D may be TRBD1 (5 bases). The V gene lost 5 bases and the J gene lost 4 bases, with 8 bases spanning the gap. Germline-derived CDR1 and CDR2 are SNHLY and FYNNEI. This CDR3 has 12 residues. The CDR3 DNA sequence: TGTGCCAGCAGTTGGGACTTCTATGGCTACACCTTC. This gives the protein CASSWDFYGYTF. The entire variable domain, with the rest obtained from reference TRBV2 and TRBJ1-2, is as follows: EPEVTQTPSHQVTQMGQEVILRCVPISNHLYFYWYRQILGQKVEFLVSFYNNEISEKSEIFDDQFSVERPDGSNFTLKIRSTKLEDSAMYFCASSWDFYGYTFGSGTRLTVV.

The V call is TRBV5-6, the J call TRBJ2-7, with 10 bases matching TRBD2. This CDR3 has 17 amino acids. V was pared by 0 bases and J by 6 bases, with 12 bases of the junction left unmatched. Germline V CDR1 and CDR2: SGHDT, YYEEEE. The CDR3 loop reads CASSLAKSSGGVGEQYF. Written as DNA, the CDR3 is TGTGCCAGCAGCTTGGCCAAATCGAGCGGGGGGGTTGGCGAGCAGTACTTC.

The rearrangement uses TRBV7-8 and TRBJ2-1; a possible D gene is TRBD2 (5 bases). Per germline, CDR1 SGHVS and CDR2 FQNEAQ. This CDR3 spans 13 amino acids. Trimming left V 1 base short and J 6 bases short, with 7 bases between. CDR3 protein: CASSLGGPNEQFF. In DNA form, the CDR3 reads TGTGCCAGCAGCTTAGGCGGGCCCAATGAGCAGTTCTTC.

The chain joins TRBV13 to TRBJ2-2, with no clear D. The length of the CDR3 is 11 residues. V lost 3 bases, J lost 6 bases, and 2 bases lay in between. Germline CDR1 is PRHDT and CDR2 is FYEKMQ (reference sequence). The DNA of the CDR3 is TGTGCCAGCAGCTTCGCCGGGGAGCTGTTTTTT. This codes for CASSFAGELFF.

The chain is built from TRBV19 and TRBJ2-2; 8 bases fit TRBD2. This CDR3 region has 15 residues. The J segment lost 5 bases and the V segment lost 3 bases, leaving 5 bases of the junction unmatched. From germline, CDR1 is LNHDA and CDR2 SQIVND (reference sequence). Here the CDR3 reads CASSIPAGGTGELFF. DNA for the CDR3: TGTGCCAGTAGTATCCCCGCGGGAGGAACCGGGGAGCTGTTTTTT.

CDR3 residues: CASSETGGPTEAFF. In DNA form, the CDR3 reads TGTGCCAGCAGCGAGACAGGGGGCCCTACTGAAGCTTTCTTT. V and J are TRBV7-2 and TRBJ1-1, with 10 bases that match TRBD1. Germline-derived CDR1 and CDR2 are SGHTA and FQGNSA. CDR3 length: 14 amino acids. V lost 5 bases and J lost 5; bases outside the gene matches: 5.

The chain couples TRBV9 to TRBJ1-2; D is possibly TRBD1 (5 bases). V lost 0 bases and J lost 3, with 15 bases in between. Germline V gene lookup returns CDR1 SGDLS and CDR2 YYNGEE. The CDR3 runs to 16 residues. CDR3 nucleotides: TGTGCCAGCAGCGTAGAACTGGGCAGGGAAGACTATGGCTACACCTTC. Its protein is CASSVELGREDYGYTF.

DNA of the CDR3: TGTGCCAGCAGCTTAGGGACAGTTGGCTACACCTTC. Its translation: CASSLGTVGYTF. The chain joins TRBV13 to TRBJ1-2; TRBD1 is a possible D gene (5 bases). CDR3 length: 12 residues. V lost 0 bases and J 7 bases, leaving 6 bases between the germline ends. Germline lookup yields CDR1 PRHDT and CDR2 FYEKMQ (reference sequence). The full variable domain, its missing parts supplied by reference TRBV13 and TRBJ1-2, is AAGVIQSPRHLIKEKRETATLKCYPIPRHDTVYWYQQGPGQDPQFLISFYEKMQSDKGSIPDRFSAQQFSDYHSELNMSSLELGDSALYFCASSLGTVGYTFGSGTRLTVV.

V usage is TRBV29-1 and J usage is TRBJ2-7, with D maybe TRBD1 (5 bases). The CDR3 contains 14 residues. The V end was cut by 6 bases, the J end by 4 bases, with 19 bases between. CDR1 and CDR2 from the germline V gene are SQVTM and ANQGSEA. As DNA, the CDR3 is TGCAGCGTGGGCCAGGGAAGCCCGAGGTACGAGCAGTACTTC. This gives the protein CSVGQGSPRYEQYF.

The chain joins TRBV11-1 to TRBJ2-7, with 8 bases fitting TRBD1. Germline loops: CDR1 SGHAT, CDR2 FQDESV (reference sequence). With 8 bases clipped from V and 0 bases from J, the junction kept 6 bases outside the gene matches. This CDR3 spans 14 amino acids. CDR3 in amino acids: CASGVGQGSYEQYF. In DNA, the CDR3 is TGTGCCAGCGGCGTTGGACAGGGCTCCTACGAGCAGTACTTC. Combining the CDR3 with reference TRBV11-1 and TRBJ2-7 gives the whole variable domain EAEVAQSPRYKITEKSQAVAFWCDPISGHATLYWYRQILGQGPELLVQFQDESVVDDSQLPKDRFSAERLKGVDSTLKIQPAELGDSAMYLCASGVGQGSYEQYFGPGTRLTVT.

The chain has TRBV7-8 and TRBJ2-7; TRBD2 matches at 11 bases. The germline V gene encodes CDR1 SGHVS and CDR2 FQNEAQ. CDR3 length equals 15 residues. The trim removed 5 bases at V and 3 bases at J, leaving 6 bases unmatched. The DNA for the CDR3 is TGTGCCAGCAGCCCGACTAGCGGGGCCATCTACGAGCAGTACTTC. It translates to CASSPTSGAIYEQYF. Combining the CDR3 with reference TRBV7-8 and TRBJ2-7 gives the whole variable domain GAGVSQSPRYKVAKRGQDVALRCDPISGHVSLFWYQQALGQGPEFLTYFQNEAQLDKSGLPSDRFFAERPEGSVSTLKIQRTQQEDSAVYLCASSPTSGAIYEQYFGPGTRLTVT.

J is TRBJ1-5 and V is TRBV19; D call uncertain. The CDR3 consists of 15 residues. Germline values: CDR1 LNHDA, CDR2 SQIVND (reference sequence). Deletions cut 9 bases from V and 0 bases from J, with 15 bases between. In DNA form, the CDR3 reads TGTGCCAGCTTAAGTCAGGATAATAGCAATCAGCCCCAGCATTTT. Protein sequence: CASLSQDNSNQPQHF.

The chain combines TRBV19 with TRBJ2-3; tentatively, D is TRBD1 (5 bases). The CDR3 sequence is 17 residues long. Germline assignment: CDR1 LNHDA and CDR2 SQIVND (reference sequence). Deletions cut 7 bases from V and 0 bases from J, with 20 bases between. The CDR3 nucleotides read TGTGCCAGTACTCCAGGGATTGAACTTATAAGCACAGATACGCAGTATTTT. Translating gives CASTPGIELISTDTQYF. The full variable domain, rest sourced from reference TRBV19 and TRBJ2-3, is DGGITQSPKYLFRKEGQNVTLSCEQNLNHDAMYWYRQDPGQGLRLIYYSQIVNDFQKGDIAEGYSVSREKKESFPLTVTSAQKNPTAFYLCASTPGIELISTDTQYFGPGTRLTVL.

This chain joins TRBV6-6 and TRBJ2-7; 7 nucleotides match TRBD2. The junction had 19 bases not matched to a gene; V was cut back by 9 bases and J by 11 bases. The CDR3 spans 14 residues. CDR1 is MNHNY, CDR2 SVGAGI, per germline (reference sequence). CDR3 residues: CASGGEGRVSYEYF. The CDR3 DNA is TGTGCCAGTGGGGGGGAGGGGAGGGTCTCCTACGAGTACTTC.

This clone was seen at least ten times. The chain joins TRBV6-6 to TRBJ2-7, with 8 nucleotides matching TRBD1. V shed 7 bases, J shed 3 bases, and the junction held 5 bases outside the gene matches. The CDR3 extends over 13 amino acids. The germline V gene encodes CDR1 MNHNY and CDR2 SVGAGI (reference sequence). The CDR3 DNA follows: TGTGCCAGCACCAGGACAGGGAGCTACGAGCAGTACTTC. This sequence encodes CASTRTGSYEQYF.

The genes are TRBV27 and TRBJ2-7; D perhaps matches TRBD2 (5 bases). CDR1 MNHEY and CDR2 SMNVEV come from the germline V gene (reference sequence). V lost 2 bases and J lost 13, with 15 bases in between. The CDR3 runs 12 residues. The CDR3 protein is CASSLQGRASYF. The DNA of the CDR3 is TGTGCCAGCAGTTTACAAGGGCGGGCGTCCTACTTC.

This sequence joins TRBV2 and TRBJ2-5, with D possibly TRBD1 on 5 matching bases. Trimming took off 9 bases at V and 1 base at J, with 6 bases between the two ends. This CDR3 comprises 11 residues. Germline loops: CDR1 SNHLY, CDR2 FYNNEI. The CDR3 DNA reads as TGTGCCAGGACAGTCCAAGAGACCCAGTACTTC. This sequence encodes CARTVQETQYF.

The V and J genes are TRBV4-2 and TRBJ2-7; maybe TRBD2 (5 bases). Germline V CDR1 and CDR2: LGHNA, YNFKEQ. The CDR3 is made up of 16 amino acids. The V gene lost 0 bases and the J gene lost 0 bases, with 12 bases spanning the gap. CDR3 region: CASSQDESGVSYEQYF. The CDR3 DNA sequence: TGTGCCAGCAGCCAAGATGAGAGCGGTGTCTCCTACGAGCAGTACTTC.

The chain has TRBV18 and TRBJ2-1, with 13 positions matching TRBD2. CDR1 and CDR2 (germline): KGHSH, LQKENI. Trimming removed 0 bases from V and 5 bases from J; junction bases left unmatched: 7. The CDR3 sequence is 18 residues long. The CDR3 region has the DNA TGTGCCAGCTCACCACCTAAAGGACTAGCGGGAGCGGACAATGAGCAGTTCTTC. Translating gives CASSPPKGLAGADNEQFF.

This clone was observed once. One end of the junction fails to match germline, which may point to a read error. The J gene is TRBJ1-4, the V gene TRBV29-1; the D is unclear. CDR3 length: 14 amino acids. In germline, CDR1 is SQVTM, CDR2 ANQGSEA. As DNA, the CDR3 is TGCAGCGTGCGGATCGGGTCGGATAATGAAAAACTGTCTTTT. This translates into CSVRIGSDNEKLSF.

The chain combines TRBV19 with TRBJ2-2, with 10 bases that match TRBD1. Germline V lookup: CDR1 LNHDA, CDR2 SQIVND (reference sequence). This CDR3 region has 16 residues. V was clipped by 7 bases and J by 5 bases; unmatched bases: 10. The DNA of the CDR3 is TGTGCCAGTACCGCGAAGGGGACAGGGGTAACCGGGGAGCTGTTTTTT. This codes for CASTAKGTGVTGELFF. The full variable domain, with the rest looked up from reference TRBV19 and TRBJ2-2, is DGGITQSPKYLFRKEGQNVTLSCEQNLNHDAMYWYRQDPGQGLRLIYYSQIVNDFQKGDIAEGYSVSREKKESFPLTVTSAQKNPTAFYLCASTAKGTGVTGELFFGEGSRLTVL.

This chain joins TRBV28 and TRBJ2-7; 10 positions agree with TRBD2. The J segment lost 4 bases and the V segment lost 7 bases, leaving 7 bases of the junction unmatched. This CDR3 has 14 amino acids. The germline CDR1 and CDR2 sequences are MDHEN and SYDVKM. The CDR3 DNA follows: TGTGCCAGCAATTTCGGGACTAGCGCTTACGAGCAGTACTTC. It translates to CASNFGTSAYEQYF. The full variable domain, its missing parts supplied by reference TRBV28 and TRBJ2-7, is DVKVTQSSRYLVKRTGEKVFLECVQDMDHENMFWYRQDPGLGLRLIYFSYDVKMKEKGDIPEGYSVSREKKERFSLILESASTNQTSMYLCASNFGTSAYEQYFGPGTRLTVT.

The genes are TRBV6-4 and TRBJ1-1, with a tentative D call TRBD1 (6 bases). Trimming removed 0 bases from V and 5 bases from J, with 10 bases in between. Germline V gene sequence: CDR1 MRHNA, CDR2 SNTAGT. The CDR3 runs 14 residues. Written as DNA, the CDR3 is TGTGCCAGCAGTGACTCAAACAGGGCAACTGAAGCTTTCTTT. Protein sequence: CASSDSNRATEAFF.

V and J are TRBV28 and TRBJ2-1; D is unresolved. This CDR3 has 16 residues. Germline V gives CDR1 MDHEN, CDR2 SYDVKM. Trimming cost V 2 bases and J 1 base, with 12 bases left between them. The CDR3 nucleotides read TGTGCCAGCAGTTTAGGAGCTGTCCGGTCCTACAATGAGCAGTTCTTC. It is translated as CASSLGAVRSYNEQFF.